Listed here is a single T cell receptor beta chain. Its antigen is as yet unknown. Clones were read by immunoSEQ multiplex PCR, and TCRdb kept only the in-frame ones, dropping some. The sample shows approximately 110,000 clones, roughly 90% of them seen only once. The CDR3 covers 13 residues. The V gene lost 0 bases and the J gene lost 4 bases, with 7 bases spanning the gap. CDR1 and CDR2 from the germline V gene are SGDLS and YYNGEE. This entry belongs to a study of OX40 agonist ivuxolimab in advanced cancers. Study observations and caveats: In general, CD8+ T cells held more expanded clones than CD4+ did, on average.

The source of this sequence is an adult with an advanced solid tumor such as melanoma, head and neck, liver or kidney cancer. The material sequenced was CD4+ or CD8+ T cells sorted from blood, taken in a trial of the OX40 agonist ivuxolimab. The V and J genes are TRBV9 and TRBJ1-1; D gene unclear. CDR3 region: CASSVGAGTEAFF. The CDR3 DNA follows: TGTGCCAGCAGCGTAGGCGCGGGCACTGAAGCTTTCTTT.